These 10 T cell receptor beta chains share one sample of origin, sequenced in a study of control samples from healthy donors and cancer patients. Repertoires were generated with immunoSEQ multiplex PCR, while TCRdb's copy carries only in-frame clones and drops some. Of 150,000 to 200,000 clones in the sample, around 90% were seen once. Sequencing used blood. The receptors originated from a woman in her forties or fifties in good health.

Here the CDR3 reads CASSSSRVPYSNLHF. The CDR3 region has the DNA TGTGCCAGCAGCTCTAGCAGGGTCCCCTATTCAAACCTCCACTTT. The chain recombines TRBV7-3 with TRBJ1-6; tentative D call: TRBD1 (5 bases). The CDR3 extends over 15 amino acids. The germline V gene has CDR1 SGHTA and CDR2 FQGTGA. The V end lost 4 bases, the J end lost 15 bases, and 22 bases lay between the germline ends.

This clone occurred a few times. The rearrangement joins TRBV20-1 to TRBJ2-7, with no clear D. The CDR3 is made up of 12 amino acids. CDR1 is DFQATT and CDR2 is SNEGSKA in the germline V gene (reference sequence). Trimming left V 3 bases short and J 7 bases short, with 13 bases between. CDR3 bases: TGCAGTGCTAGTAATACGTATCTGGAGCAGTACTTC. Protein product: CSASNTYLEQYF.

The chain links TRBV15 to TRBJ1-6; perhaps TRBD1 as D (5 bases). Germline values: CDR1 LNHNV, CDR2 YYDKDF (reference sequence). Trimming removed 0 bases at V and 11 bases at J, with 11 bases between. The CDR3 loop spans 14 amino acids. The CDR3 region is CATSRDREGPPLHF. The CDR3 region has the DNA TGTGCCACCAGCAGAGATCGGGAGGGGCCACCCCTCCACTTT. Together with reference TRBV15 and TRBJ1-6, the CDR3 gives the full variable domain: DAMVIQNPRYQVTQFGKPVTLSCSQTLNHNVMYWYQQKSSQAPKLLFHYYDKDFNNEADTPDNFQSRRPNTSFCFLDIRSPGLGDTAMYLCATSRDREGPPLHFGNGTRLTVT.

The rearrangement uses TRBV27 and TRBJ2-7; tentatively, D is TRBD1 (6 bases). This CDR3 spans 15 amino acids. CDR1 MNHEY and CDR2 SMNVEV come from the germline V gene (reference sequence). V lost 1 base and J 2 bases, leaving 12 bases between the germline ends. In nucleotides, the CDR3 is TGTGCCAGCAGTTTATATGACAGGAGTCCCTACGAGCAGTACTTC. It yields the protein CASSLYDRSPYEQYF.

The CDR3 DNA reads as TGTGCCAGCAGTTTTATGGGTGGAACCTACGAGCAGTACTTC. This gives the protein CASSFMGGTYEQYF. V and J are TRBV28 and TRBJ2-7; D not resolved. The CDR3 is 14 amino acids. V lost 3 bases to trimming and J lost 2 bases, with 11 bases between them. Germline V CDR1 and CDR2: MDHEN, SYDVKM. The full variable domain, completed using reference TRBV28 and TRBJ2-7, is DVKVTQSSRYLVKRTGEKVFLECVQDMDHENMFWYRQDPGLGLRLIYFSYDVKMKEKGDIPEGYSVSREKKERFSLILESASTNQTSMYLCASSFMGGTYEQYFGPGTRLTVT.

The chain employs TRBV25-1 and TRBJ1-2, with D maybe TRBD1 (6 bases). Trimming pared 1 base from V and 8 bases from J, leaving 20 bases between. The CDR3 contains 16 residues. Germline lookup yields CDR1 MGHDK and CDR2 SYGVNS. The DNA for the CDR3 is TGTGCCAGCAGTGAATCGCACGGGACACTAATAGGAGGCTACACCTTC. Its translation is CASSESHGTLIGGYTF.

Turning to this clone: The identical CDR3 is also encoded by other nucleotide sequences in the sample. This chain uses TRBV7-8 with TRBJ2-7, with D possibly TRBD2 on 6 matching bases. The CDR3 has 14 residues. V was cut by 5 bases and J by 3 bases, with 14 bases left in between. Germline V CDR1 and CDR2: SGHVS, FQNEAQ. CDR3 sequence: CASSATGGGYEQYF. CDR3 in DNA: TGTGCCAGCAGCGCCACTGGGGGAGGCTACGAGCAGTACTTC.

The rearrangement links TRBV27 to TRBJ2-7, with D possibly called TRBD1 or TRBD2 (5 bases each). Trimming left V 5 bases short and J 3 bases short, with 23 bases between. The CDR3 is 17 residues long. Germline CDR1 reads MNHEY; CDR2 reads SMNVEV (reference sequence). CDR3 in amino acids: CASSPRHRDLIGYEQYF. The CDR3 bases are TGTGCCAGCAGTCCACGTCACCGGGACCTCATAGGCTACGAGCAGTACTTC.

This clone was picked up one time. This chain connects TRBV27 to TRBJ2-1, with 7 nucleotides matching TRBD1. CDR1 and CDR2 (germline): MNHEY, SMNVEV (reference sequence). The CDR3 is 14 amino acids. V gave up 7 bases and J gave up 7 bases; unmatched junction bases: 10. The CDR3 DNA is TGTGCCAGCACCATCCAGGGGGTAGGGAATGAGCAGTTCTTC. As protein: CASTIQGVGNEQFF.

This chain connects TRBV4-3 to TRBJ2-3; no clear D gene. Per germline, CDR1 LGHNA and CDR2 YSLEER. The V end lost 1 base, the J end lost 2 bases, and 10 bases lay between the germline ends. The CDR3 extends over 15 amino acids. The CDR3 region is CASSQVWVSTDTQYF. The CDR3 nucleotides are TGCGCCAGCAGCCAAGTCTGGGTGTCCACAGATACGCAGTATTTT.